The 29 T cell receptor beta chains below were found in one sample sequenced in a study of cytomegalovirus exposure and HLA in healthy donors. PCR primers comprised 60 Vbeta and 13 Jbeta primers. The data were produced by immunoSEQ multiplex PCR, yet TCRdb's version contains in-frame clones alone and is incomplete. Of roughly 100,000 clones in the sample, roughly an eighth were seen once. Material for sequencing was PBMCs. The receptors shown here come from a man aged 35 to 55 in good health and CMV-seropositive.

The chain uses TRBV9 and TRBJ1-2; D ambiguous. CDR3 size: 16 residues. The V gene lost 0 bases and the J gene lost 8 bases, with 20 bases spanning the gap. Per germline, CDR1 SGDLS and CDR2 YYNGEE. CDR3 sequence: CASSVDPEPGLGGYTF. The DNA of the CDR3 is TGTGCCAGCAGCGTAGATCCGGAACCAGGACTTGGGGGCTACACCTTC.

This clone was recorded a few times. The V and J genes are TRBV15 and TRBJ1-1, with D perhaps TRBD1 (6 bases). Germline CDR1 is LNHNV and CDR2 is YYDKDF (reference sequence). V shed 6 bases and J shed 11 bases, with 13 bases lying between them. The CDR3 contains 11 residues. CDR3: CATSRGGEAFF. The DNA of the CDR3 is TGTGCCACCAGTAGGGGGGGAGAGGCTTTCTTT.

This sequence joins TRBV6-1 and TRBJ1-5; D uncertain. CDR1 is MNHNS and CDR2 is SASEGT in the germline V gene. The CDR3 covers 17 residues. The germline V and J ends were trimmed by 4 bases and 5 bases, with 21 bases remaining between them. CDR3 bases: TGTGCCAGCAGTGCTACCCGCCCTCTGGGGAGATATCAGCCCCAGCATTTT. Its protein product is CASSATRPLGRYQPQHF.

This clone was picked up a small number of times. The V call is TRBV5-6, the J call TRBJ2-7; D is perhaps TRBD1 (6 bases). Trimming stripped 5 bases from V and 3 bases from J, with 24 bases between. Germline V gives CDR1 SGHDT, CDR2 YYEEEE. CDR3 length: 17 amino acids. CDR3 DNA sequence: TGTGCCAGCAGTAGTCAAGCACAGGGTACGGGTCACTACGAGCAGTACTTC. This translates into CASSSQAQGTGHYEQYF.

This clone has a handful of counts. The chain combines TRBV10-3 with TRBJ1-1; D remains ambiguous. Trimming took off 3 bases at V and 1 base at J, with 18 bases between the two ends. This CDR3 comprises 17 residues. Germline V CDR1 and CDR2: ENHRY, SYGVKD. CDR3 region: CAISDPFSNSPNTEAFF. CDR3 nucleotide sequence: TGTGCCATCAGTGACCCTTTCTCTAACTCGCCGAACACTGAAGCTTTCTTT.

V usage is TRBV6-6 and J usage is TRBJ1-5, with 7 bases fitting TRBD1. The CDR3 loop spans 16 amino acids. V trimming: 3 bases; J trimming: 4 bases; junction bases outside the gene matches: 9. Germline values: CDR1 MNHNY, CDR2 SVGAGI (reference sequence). CDR3 nucleotides: TGTGCCAGCAGTTATGGCGGACAGGCCAGTAATCAGCCCCAGCATTTT. It codes for CASSYGGQASNQPQHF.

The chain links TRBV27 to TRBJ1-1; TRBD1 agrees at 11 bases. CDR1 is MNHEY and CDR2 is SMNVEV in the germline V gene (reference sequence). The CDR3 has 14 amino acids. V dropped 3 bases and J dropped 11; count of bases not matched to a gene: 8. The CDR3: CASSFSGQGAAAFF. The DNA for the CDR3 is TGTGCCAGCAGTTTCTCCGGACAGGGGGCGGCGGCTTTCTTT.

This chain links TRBV5-8 with TRBJ2-1; 8 positions agree with TRBD2. CDR1 is SGHTS and CDR2 is YDEGEE in the germline V gene. The CDR3 runs to 14 residues. Germline trimming cut 4 bases from V and 4 bases from J; bases unmatched to any gene: 4. CDR3 coding DNA: TGTGCCAGCAGCGGACTAGCCAGTTACAATGAGCAGTTCTTC. It codes for CASSGLASYNEQFF.

This clone showed up just a few times. At the DNA level, this CDR3 is encoded by other sequences in the same sample as well. V gene TRBV20-1 combines with J gene TRBJ2-5; unclear D gene. Germline values: CDR1 DFQATT, CDR2 SNEGSKA (reference sequence). Trimming pared 3 bases from V and 2 bases from J, leaving 4 bases between. The CDR3 sequence is 11 residues long. The CDR3 region is CSASPQETQYF. In nucleotides, the CDR3 is TGCAGTGCTAGCCCGCAAGAGACCCAGTACTTC.

J is TRBJ1-5 and V is TRBV7-2; 7 bases map to TRBD1. V lost 0 bases, J lost 3 bases, and 5 bases stayed unmatched. Germline loops: CDR1 SGHTA, CDR2 FQGNSA. There are 16 residues in the CDR3. The CDR3 coding sequence is TGTGCCAGCAGCTTAGCCGGGGGACAGAACAATCAGCCCCAGCATTTT. Encoded protein: CASSLAGGQNNQPQHF.

V is TRBV5-1 and J is TRBJ2-1, with TRBD2 identical over 9 bases. CDR1 is SGHRS, CDR2 YFSETQ, per germline. This CDR3 comprises 15 residues. V lost 9 bases, J lost 9 bases, and 16 bases stayed unmatched. The CDR3 DNA is TGCGCCACCTCCCTAGGAGCGGGAGGATACCCTGAGCAGTTCTTC. Translating gives CATSLGAGGYPEQFF.

In this sample, this clone turned up a few times. This chain uses TRBV7-2 with TRBJ1-2; the match to TRBD1 covers 8 bases. Germline CDR1 and CDR2: SGHTA and FQGNSA. The V segment lost 5 bases and the J segment 5 bases; nucleotides outside the gene matches: 10. CDR3 length equals 15 residues. CDR3 DNA sequence: TGTGCCAGCAGCCCCGGGACAGGCGGACTTTATGGCTACACCTTC. Translation: CASSPGTGGLYGYTF.

This clone was detected a few times. The chain carries TRBV28 and TRBJ1-4; 8 positions match TRBD1. The CDR3 totals 16 residues. The V segment lost 3 bases and the J segment 0 bases; nucleotides outside the gene matches: 3. CDR1 is MDHEN and CDR2 is SYDVKM in the germline V gene. The CDR3 sequence is CASSLTGASTNEKLFF. The CDR3 nucleotides are TGTGCCAGCAGTTTGACAGGGGCCTCAACTAATGAAAAACTGTTTTTT.

The rearrangement links TRBV5-6 to TRBJ2-1; D possibly corresponds to TRBD1 (6 bases). The length of the CDR3 is 13 residues. The germline gives CDR1 SGHDT, CDR2 YYEEEE. Trimming removed 3 bases at V and 7 bases at J, with 11 bases between. CDR3 loop: CASSYPGVNEQFF. The CDR3 bases are TGTGCCAGCAGCTATCCAGGGGTTAATGAGCAGTTCTTC.

This clone appeared a few times. The same CDR3 also results from other DNA sequences found in this sample. This CDR3 is CASSVGTSGSLDEQYF. DNA for the CDR3: TGTGCCAGCAGCGTAGGGACTAGCGGGTCCCTGGACGAGCAGTACTTC. The V gene is TRBV9, the J gene TRBJ2-7, with 11 bases matching TRBD2. The germline gives CDR1 SGDLS, CDR2 YYNGEE. The CDR3 loop spans 16 amino acids. V shed 0 bases, J shed 5 bases, and the junction held 7 bases outside the gene matches.

This clone was counted a few times. J is TRBJ1-1 and V is TRBV7-8; TRBD1 is a possible D gene (5 bases). Trimming took off 6 bases at V and 3 bases at J, with 23 bases between the two ends. Germline-derived CDR1 and CDR2 are SGHVS and FQNEAQ. This CDR3 has 17 residues. The CDR3 protein is CASSQTFNPGGHTEAFF. Here the CDR3 DNA reads TGTGCCAGCAGTCAGACATTTAATCCCGGGGGTCACACTGAAGCTTTCTTT.

This clone came up a few times. V and J are TRBV5-1 and TRBJ2-6, with 7 bases fitting TRBD2. Germline values: CDR1 SGHRS, CDR2 YFSETQ. The junction had 9 bases not matched to a gene; V was cut back by 4 bases and J by 2 bases. The CDR3 spans 17 residues. Written as DNA, the CDR3 is TGCGCCAGCAGCCCCAGGGAGGGGACTACTGGGGCCAACGTCCTGACTTTC. Translation gives CASSPREGTTGANVLTF.

V usage is TRBV19 and J usage is TRBJ1-5; D unclear. V gave up 5 bases and J gave up 7 bases, with 12 bases separating them. From germline, CDR1 is LNHDA and CDR2 SQIVND (reference sequence). The CDR3 sequence is 13 residues long. The CDR3 DNA follows: TGTGCCAGTAGTGCCACGGGGAGGCAGCCCCAGCATTTT. It codes for CASSATGRQPQHF.

The table lists this clone with a few counts. The CDR3 DNA reads TGTGCCAGTAGTATAGACGGACTAGCGGATCGCGCCTACGAGCAGTACTTC. It specifies CASSIDGLADRAYEQYF. The chain combines TRBV19 with TRBJ2-7, with 10 nucleotides matching TRBD2. V lost 0 bases and J lost 2; bases outside the gene matches: 7. This CDR3 has 17 amino acids. In germline, CDR1 is LNHDA, CDR2 SQIVND (reference sequence).

This clone was found a few times. The chain carries TRBV7-8 and TRBJ1-3; no firm D call. There are 12 residues in the CDR3. Germline loops: CDR1 SGHVS, CDR2 FQNEAQ. The V end lost 5 bases, the J end lost 3 bases, and 5 bases lay between the germline ends. The CDR3 sequence: CASSPGGNTIYF. CDR3 in DNA: TGTGCCAGCAGCCCGGGTGGAAACACCATATATTTT.

This clone occurred a few times. CDR3 in DNA: TGTGCCAGCAGCATTCAGGGCTACGAGCAGTACTTC. Its translation: CASSIQGYEQYF. This chain uses TRBV7-2 with TRBJ2-7, with D possibly TRBD1 on 5 matching bases. V was cut by 5 bases and J by 3 bases, with 8 bases left in between. The CDR3 covers 12 residues. Looked up from germline, CDR1 is SGHTA and CDR2 is FQGNSA.

This clone showed up just a few times. The chain has TRBV5-1 and TRBJ1-2; perhaps TRBD1 as D (5 bases). The CDR3 has 12 residues. V gave up 0 bases and J gave up 5 bases, with 5 bases separating them. Germline lookup yields CDR1 SGHRS and CDR2 YFSETQ. CDR3 protein: CASSLGQYGYTF. The CDR3 nucleotides read TGCGCCAGCAGCTTGGGACAGTATGGCTACACCTTC.

Only a few counts were recorded for this clone. V gene TRBV7-8 combines with J gene TRBJ2-2; 7 bases are shared with TRBD2. The CDR3 has 18 residues. V dropped 4 bases and J dropped 3; count of bases not matched to a gene: 14. Germline loops: CDR1 SGHVS, CDR2 FQNEAQ. CDR3 in DNA: TGTGCCAGCAGCTCACAACCGGTCGGGAGGAGGGACACCGGGGAGCTGTTTTTT. Residues: CASSSQPVGRRDTGELFF.

This clone has a handful of counts. The CDR3 DNA sequence: TGCGCCAGCAGCTTGGGTGCGGGAGGGCCCGGTGAGACCCAGTACTTC. Translation: CASSLGAGGPGETQYF. The chain combines TRBV5-1 with TRBJ2-5, with TRBD2 identical over 9 bases. CDR3 length equals 16 residues. Losses at the gene ends were 0 bases for V and 5 bases for J; bases not matched to a gene: 8. The germline CDR1 and CDR2 sequences are SGHRS and YFSETQ.

The rearrangement links TRBV11-2 to TRBJ2-6; no clear D. This CDR3 comprises 14 residues. From germline, CDR1 is SGHAT and CDR2 FQNNGV. V shed 4 bases and J shed 4 bases, with 8 bases lying between them. In DNA, the CDR3 is TGTGCCAGCAGCTACGTACGGGGGGCCAACGTCCTGACTTTC. The encoded protein is CASSYVRGANVLTF. Based on the CDR3 plus reference TRBV11-2 and TRBJ2-6, the full variable domain is EAGVAQSPRYKIIEKRQSVAFWCNPISGHATLYWYQQILGQGPKLLIQFQNNGVVDDSQLPKDRFSAERLKGVDSTLKIQPAKLEDSAVYLCASSYVRGANVLTFGAGSRLTVL.

This clone has more than one count but fewer than ten. The gene calls are TRBV2 and TRBJ2-3; 7 nucleotides line up with TRBD2. The germline CDR1 and CDR2 sequences are SNHLY and FYNNEI. This CDR3 has 14 residues. V was pared by 7 bases and J by 9 bases, with 13 bases of the junction left unmatched. This chain's CDR3 is CASKRKGGLETQYF. The CDR3, as DNA: TGTGCCAGCAAACGAAAGGGTGGACTAGAAACGCAGTATTTT.

V is TRBV18 and J is TRBJ2-7; D perhaps matches TRBD1 (5 bases). The CDR3 extends over 13 amino acids. With 3 bases removed from V and 2 bases from J, the gap between germline ends came to 8 bases. From germline, CDR1 is KGHSH and CDR2 LQKENI. The CDR3 bases are TGTGCCAGCTCACCCAGGGAAACCTACGAGCAGTACTTC. It is translated as CASSPRETYEQYF. The full variable domain, with the rest looked up from reference TRBV18 and TRBJ2-7, is NAGVMQNPRHLVRRRGQEARLRCSPMKGHSHVYWYRQLPEEGLKFMVYLQKENIIDESGMPKERFSAEFPKEGPSILRIQQVVRGDSAAYFCASSPRETYEQYFGPGTRLTVT.

This clone was observed a few times. The gene calls are TRBV6-4 and TRBJ2-3; 9 nucleotides align to TRBD1. The length of the CDR3 is 15 residues. In germline, CDR1 is MRHNA, CDR2 SNTAGT. V shed 0 bases and J 5 bases; nucleotides not matched to a gene: 3. The CDR3 here is CASSDSGTGIDTQYF. The DNA for the CDR3 is TGTGCCAGCAGTGACTCCGGGACAGGGATAGATACGCAGTATTTT.

This clone was seen a handful of times. This chain uses TRBV11-2 with TRBJ2-1; TRBD2 agrees at 9 bases. Germline values: CDR1 SGHAT, CDR2 FQNNGV. Losses at the gene ends were 5 bases for V and 4 bases for J; bases not matched to a gene: 9. The CDR3 spans 16 residues. The CDR3 region is CASSISGRMSYNEQFF. Here the CDR3 DNA reads TGTGCCAGCAGCATTAGCGGGAGAATGTCGTACAATGAGCAGTTCTTC. The full variable domain, its missing parts supplied by reference TRBV11-2 and TRBJ2-1, is EAGVAQSPRYKIIEKRQSVAFWCNPISGHATLYWYQQILGQGPKLLIQFQNNGVVDDSQLPKDRFSAERLKGVDSTLKIQPAKLEDSAVYLCASSISGRMSYNEQFFGPGTRLTVL.